Listed here are 9 T cell receptor beta chains from one sample, sequenced in a study of metastatic and nonmetastatic thyroid tumors. Every patient underwent thyroid surgery untreated. MiXCR was used by TCRdb to re-call the PCR reads. Found here are about 6,400 clones, more than 25% of them singletons; the top ten hold over 20%. Material for sequencing was tumor tissue. The source is a female donor with papillary thyroid cancer or a benign thyroid nodule (not recorded which). Some clones in this sample may be carry-over from other donors' samples.

The chain joins TRBV5-1 to TRBJ2-7; D assignment may be TRBD1 or TRBD2 (5 bases each). The CDR3 totals 15 residues. V was trimmed by 2 bases and J by 0 bases, leaving 12 bases between them. The germline V gene has CDR1 SGHRS and CDR2 YFSETQ. For the CDR3, the DNA is TGCGCCAGCAGCTTAGGGACCGTGAGCTCCTACGAGCAGTACTTC. Encoded protein: CASSLGTVSSYEQYF. Drawing the rest from reference TRBV5-1 and TRBJ2-7, the complete variable domain is KAGVTQTPRYLIKTRGQQVTLSCSPISGHRSVSWYQQTPGQGLQFLFEYFSETQRNKGNFPGRFSGRQFSNSRSEMNVSTLELGDSALYLCASSLGTVSSYEQYFGPGTRLTVT.

The chain uses TRBV18 and TRBJ2-7; D remains ambiguous. The CDR3 runs to 14 residues. The germline V gene encodes CDR1 KGHSH and CDR2 LQKENI. V was pared by 4 bases and J by 2 bases, with 12 bases between. The CDR3 loop is CASSRPRNTYEQYF. The CDR3, as DNA: TGTGCCAGCTCACGACCTCGGAATACCTACGAGCAGTACTTC.

V and J are TRBV27 and TRBJ2-1, with D perhaps TRBD1 (6 bases). V lost 4 bases, J lost 6 bases, and 16 bases lay in between. The CDR3 covers 15 residues. Germline V gene sequence: CDR1 MNHEY, CDR2 SMNVEV (reference sequence). The CDR3, as DNA: TGTGCCAGCAGTTACGGACAGAATGGGGTCAATGAGCAGTTCTTC. Its protein is CASSYGQNGVNEQFF.

This clone has just a few counts. V usage is TRBV15 and J usage is TRBJ1-6; weak D call: TRBD1 (6 bases). V was pared by 6 bases and J by 7 bases, with 16 bases between. This CDR3 comprises 15 residues. The germline V gene has CDR1 LNHNV and CDR2 YYDKDF (reference sequence). CDR3 region: CATRPTGIGNSPLHF. DNA of the CDR3: TGTGCCACCAGACCTACAGGGATCGGAAATTCACCCCTCCACTTT.

This clone was counted between two and nine times. V and J are TRBV27 and TRBJ1-1; D remains ambiguous. With 1 base removed from V and 0 bases from J, the gap between germline ends came to 6 bases. The CDR3 length is 14 residues. Germline-derived CDR1 and CDR2 are MNHEY and SMNVEV (reference sequence). The CDR3 loop reads CASSLLPLNTEAFF. DNA for the CDR3: TGTGCCAGCAGTTTATTGCCTCTGAACACTGAAGCTTTCTTT.

The chain combines TRBV11-3 with TRBJ1-2; possibly TRBD1 for D (6 bases). Trimming removed 5 bases from V and 7 bases from J, with 17 bases in between. The CDR3 totals 14 residues. CDR1 is SGHNT and CDR2 is YENEEA in the germline V gene. This CDR3 reads CASSKQGGVTGYTF. CDR3 sequence (DNA): TGTGCCAGCAGCAAACAGGGTGGTGTTACTGGCTACACCTTC.

The chain is built from TRBV9 and TRBJ2-7; TRBD1 agrees at 10 bases. This CDR3 is 14 amino acids long. Germline V gives CDR1 SGDLS, CDR2 YYNGEE. J lost 2 bases, V lost 4 bases, and 3 bases had no gene match. CDR3 residues: CASSSGTGAYEQYF. The DNA of the CDR3 is TGTGCCAGCAGCTCCGGGACAGGGGCCTACGAGCAGTACTTC. Full variable domain (remainder filled in from reference TRBV9 and TRBJ2-7): DSGVTQTPKHLITATGQRVTLRCSPRSGDLSVYWYQQSLDQGLQFLIQYYNGEERAKGNILERFSAQQFPDLHSELNLSSLELGDSALYFCASSSGTGAYEQYFGPGTRLTVT.

This clone was found many times. J is TRBJ2-1 and V is TRBV29-1, with D perhaps TRBD1 or TRBD2 (5 bases each). V was trimmed by 5 bases and J by 1 base, leaving 18 bases between them. The CDR3 has 16 amino acids. CDR1 and CDR2 (germline): SQVTM, ANQGSEA. The DNA of the CDR3 is TGCAGCGTTCATGGGTTATGGGGGTTATCCTACAATGAGCAGTTCTTC. It translates to CSVHGLWGLSYNEQFF.

The chain employs TRBV6-1 and TRBJ2-7; D possibly corresponds to TRBD1 (5 bases). Germline assignment: CDR1 MNHNS and CDR2 SASEGT. This CDR3 has 14 residues. V lost 3 bases and J 2 bases, leaving 11 bases between the germline ends. The CDR3 nucleotides read TGTGCCAGCAGTGACAGGGTCTTGACCTACGAGCAGTACTTC. This codes for CASSDRVLTYEQYF.